These T cell receptor beta chains were read from a single sample in a study of blood T cells in healthy people across ages. Using its own MiXCR run on the 5' RACE reads, TCRdb lists one record per CDR3 protein. The sample has roughly 1.6 million distinct CDR3 sequences, about 35% seen once; the top ten hold 11%. The sample comprised blood. The receptors come from a woman in her thirties in good health. The CDR3 runs from the conserved cysteine through the conserved F or W.

V: TRBV7-2; length: 15; CDR3: CASSSGLAIYNEQFF
V: TRBV20-1; length: 16; CDR3: CSAKGQWGSSSQPQHF
V: TRBV20-1; length: 10; CDR3: CSAEGDTQYF
V: TRBV29-1; length: 14; CDR3: CSVQAGLGSNEQFF
V: TRBV15; length: 15; CDR3: CATSSSGQGLYEQYF
V: TRBV2; length: 15; CDR3: CASSEKGQGAHGYTF
V: TRBV20-1; length: 15; CDR3: CSARVLAGSSYEQYF
V: TRBV27; length: 14; CDR3: CASSLVRGSIGYTF
V: TRBV20-1; length: 13; CDR3: CSARDKRQGGEYF
V: TRBV5-4; length: 13; CDR3: CASSEGVGETQYF